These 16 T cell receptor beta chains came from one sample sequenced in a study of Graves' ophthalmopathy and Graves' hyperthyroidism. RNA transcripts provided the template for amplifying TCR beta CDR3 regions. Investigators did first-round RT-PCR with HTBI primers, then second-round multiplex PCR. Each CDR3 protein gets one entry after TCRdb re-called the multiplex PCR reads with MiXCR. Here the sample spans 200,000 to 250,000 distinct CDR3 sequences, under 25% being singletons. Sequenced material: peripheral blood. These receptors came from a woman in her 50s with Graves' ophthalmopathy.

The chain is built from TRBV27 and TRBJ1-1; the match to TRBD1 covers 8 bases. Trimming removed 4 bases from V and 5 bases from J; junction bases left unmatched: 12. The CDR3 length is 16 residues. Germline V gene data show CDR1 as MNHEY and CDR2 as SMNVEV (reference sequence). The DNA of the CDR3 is TGTGCCAGCAGTTCTTGGGGCAGGGGGCGTAGAACTGAAGCTTTCTTT. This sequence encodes CASSSWGRGRRTEAFF.

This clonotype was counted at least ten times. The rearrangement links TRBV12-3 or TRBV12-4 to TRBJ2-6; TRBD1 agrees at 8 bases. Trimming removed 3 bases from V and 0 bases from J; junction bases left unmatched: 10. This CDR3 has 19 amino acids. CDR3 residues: CASSLGTGTGGSGANVLTF. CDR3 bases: TGTGCCAGCAGTTTGGGTACCGGGACAGGCGGCTCTGGGGCCAACGTCCTGACTTTC.

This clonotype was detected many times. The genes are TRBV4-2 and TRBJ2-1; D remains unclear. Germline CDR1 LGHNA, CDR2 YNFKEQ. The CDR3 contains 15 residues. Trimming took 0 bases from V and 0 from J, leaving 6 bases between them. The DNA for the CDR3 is TGTGCCAGCAGCCAAGATTACCCCTCCTACAATGAGCAGTTCTTC. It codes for CASSQDYPSYNEQFF.

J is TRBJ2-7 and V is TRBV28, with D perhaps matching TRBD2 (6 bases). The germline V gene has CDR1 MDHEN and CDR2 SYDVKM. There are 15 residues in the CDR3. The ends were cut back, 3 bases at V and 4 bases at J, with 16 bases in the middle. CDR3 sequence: CASSFGGDLRYEQYF. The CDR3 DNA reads TGTGCCAGCAGTTTCGGAGGGGACCTTCGATACGAGCAGTACTTC.

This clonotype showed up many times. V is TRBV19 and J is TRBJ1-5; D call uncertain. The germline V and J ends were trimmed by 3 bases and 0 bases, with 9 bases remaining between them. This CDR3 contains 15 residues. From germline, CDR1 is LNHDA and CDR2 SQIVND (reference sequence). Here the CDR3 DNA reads TGTGCCAGTAGTATTGGTGGCTTTAGCAATCAGCCCCAGCATTTT. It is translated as CASSIGGFSNQPQHF.

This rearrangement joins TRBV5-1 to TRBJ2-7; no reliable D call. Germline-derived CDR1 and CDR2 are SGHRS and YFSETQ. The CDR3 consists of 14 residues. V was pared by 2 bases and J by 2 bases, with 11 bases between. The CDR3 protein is CASSFGVPPYEQYF. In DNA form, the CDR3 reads TGCGCCAGCAGCTTCGGCGTACCCCCCTACGAGCAGTACTTC.

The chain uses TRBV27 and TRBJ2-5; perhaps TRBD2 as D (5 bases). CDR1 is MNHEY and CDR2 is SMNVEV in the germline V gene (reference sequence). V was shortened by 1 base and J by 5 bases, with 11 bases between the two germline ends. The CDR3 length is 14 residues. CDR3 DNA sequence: TGTGCCAGCAGTTTATGGCCCTCGGGGGAGACCCAGTACTTC. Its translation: CASSLWPSGETQYF.

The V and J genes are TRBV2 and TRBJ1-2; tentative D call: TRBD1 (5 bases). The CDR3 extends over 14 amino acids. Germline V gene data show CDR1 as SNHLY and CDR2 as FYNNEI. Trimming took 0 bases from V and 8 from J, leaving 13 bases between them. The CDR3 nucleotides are TGTGCCAGCAGTGAAGCGACTACAGACAGCGGCTACACCTTC. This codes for CASSEATTDSGYTF.

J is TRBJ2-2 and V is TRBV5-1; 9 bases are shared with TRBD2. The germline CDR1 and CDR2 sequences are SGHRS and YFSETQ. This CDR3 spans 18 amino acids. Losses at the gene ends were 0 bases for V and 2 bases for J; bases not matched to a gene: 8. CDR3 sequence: CASSLAVLAGPNTGELFF. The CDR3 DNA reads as TGCGCCAGCAGCTTGGCCGTACTAGCGGGTCCCAACACCGGGGAGCTGTTTTTT.

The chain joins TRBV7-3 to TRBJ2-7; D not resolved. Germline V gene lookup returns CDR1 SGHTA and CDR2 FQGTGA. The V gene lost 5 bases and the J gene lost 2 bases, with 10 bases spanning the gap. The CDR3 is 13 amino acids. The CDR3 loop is CASSPGATYEQYF. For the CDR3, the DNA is TGTGCCAGCAGCCCGGGCGCGACCTACGAGCAGTACTTC.

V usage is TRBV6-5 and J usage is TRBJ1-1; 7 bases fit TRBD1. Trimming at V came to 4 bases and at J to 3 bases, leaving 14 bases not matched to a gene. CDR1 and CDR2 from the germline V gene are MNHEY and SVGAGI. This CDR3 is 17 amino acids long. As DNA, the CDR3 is TGTGCCAGCAGTTCCGCCCGGGGGGACAGAGGCTACACTGAAGCTTTCTTT. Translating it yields CASSSARGDRGYTEAFF.

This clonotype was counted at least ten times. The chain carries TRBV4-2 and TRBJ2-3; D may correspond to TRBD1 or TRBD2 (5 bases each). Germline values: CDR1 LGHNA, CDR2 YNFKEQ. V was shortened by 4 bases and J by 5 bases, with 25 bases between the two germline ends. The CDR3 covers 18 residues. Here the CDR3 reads CASSPRDGDHENVDTQYF. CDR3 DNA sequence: TGTGCCAGCAGCCCTAGGGACGGGGACCATGAAAACGTAGATACGCAGTATTTT.

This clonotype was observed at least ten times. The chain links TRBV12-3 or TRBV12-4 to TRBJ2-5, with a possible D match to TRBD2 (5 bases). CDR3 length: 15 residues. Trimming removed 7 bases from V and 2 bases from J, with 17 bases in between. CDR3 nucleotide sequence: TGTGCCAGCACCAGACGCCCAAGCGGTCAAGAGACCCAGTACTTC. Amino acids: CASTRRPSGQETQYF.

CDR3 sequence: CASSEALGGRNQPQHF. The CDR3 DNA reads TGTGCCAGCAGTGAAGCCCTCGGGGGAAGGAATCAGCCCCAGCATTTT. The chain employs TRBV6-1 and TRBJ1-5, with D tentatively TRBD1 (5 bases). V lost 0 bases, J lost 4 bases, and 13 bases lay in between. Germline values: CDR1 MNHNS, CDR2 SASEGT. The CDR3 loop spans 16 amino acids.

CDR3 coding DNA: TGCAGTGCCCAGTTGGTCACGCTGCTACCCGACTATGGCTACACCTTC. It specifies CSAQLVTLLPDYGYTF. The rearrangement links TRBV20-1 to TRBJ1-2, with D unclear. Trimming shortened V by 6 bases and J by 3 bases, and 23 bases separated the two germline ends. CDR1 DFQATT and CDR2 SNEGSKA come from the germline V gene (reference sequence). CDR3 length equals 16 residues.

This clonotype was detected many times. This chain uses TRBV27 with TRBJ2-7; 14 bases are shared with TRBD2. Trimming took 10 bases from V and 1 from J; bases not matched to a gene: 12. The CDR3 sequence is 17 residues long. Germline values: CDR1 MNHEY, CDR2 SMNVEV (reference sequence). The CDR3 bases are TGTGCCACCACTCCTCTCGGACTAGCGGGAGGTTCCTACGAGCAGTACTTC. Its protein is CATTPLGLAGGSYEQYF.